The clone carrying this T cell receptor beta chain has at least ten counts. The antigen is undetermined. The entry originates in a study of T cells in Graves' hyperthyroidism and ophthalmopathy. Template material for amplifying TCR beta CDR3 regions consisted of RNA transcripts. HTBI primers were used for first-round RT-PCR of the TCR CDR3. Using its own MiXCR run on the multiplex PCR reads, TCRdb lists one record per CDR3 protein. The data show roughly 240,000 distinct CDR3 sequences, with about 24% seen just once and 35% held by the top ten. Study outcomes and limitations: A 13 V-J model separated ophthalmopathy from stable hyperthyroidism.

Uncontrolled infection, other autoimmune disease, pregnancy or lactation led to exclusion. In making diagnoses, clinical symptoms, serum thyroxine and TRAb, thyroid ultrasound and orbital computed tomography were all used. Out of around 10 ml of fresh peripheral blood came the PBMCs. The V gene lost 3 bases and the J gene lost 4 bases, with 6 bases spanning the gap. Germline V gene data show CDR1 as LGHDT and CDR2 as YNNKEL (reference sequence). CDR3 length: 12 amino acids. The source is a woman between 40 and 55 years old with Graves' ophthalmopathy. The specimen sequenced was blood. The chain combines TRBV3-1 with TRBJ1-2; tentatively, D is TRBD1 (6 bases). In nucleotides, the CDR3 is TGTGCCAGCAGCCAGGACAGCTATGGCTACACCTTC. Amino acid sequence: CASSQDSYGYTF.